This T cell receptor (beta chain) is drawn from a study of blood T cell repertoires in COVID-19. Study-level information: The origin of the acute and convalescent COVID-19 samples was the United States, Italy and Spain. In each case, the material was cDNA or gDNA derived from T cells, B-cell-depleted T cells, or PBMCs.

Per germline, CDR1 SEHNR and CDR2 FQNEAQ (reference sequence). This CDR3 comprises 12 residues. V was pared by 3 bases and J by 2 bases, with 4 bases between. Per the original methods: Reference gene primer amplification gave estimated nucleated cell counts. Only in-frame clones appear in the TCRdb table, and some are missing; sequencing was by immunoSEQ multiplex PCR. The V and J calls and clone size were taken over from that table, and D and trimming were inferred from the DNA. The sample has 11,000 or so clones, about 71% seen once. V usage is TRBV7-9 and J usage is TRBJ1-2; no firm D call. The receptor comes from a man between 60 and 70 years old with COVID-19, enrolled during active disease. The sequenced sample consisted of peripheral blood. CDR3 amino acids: CASSLLNYGYTF. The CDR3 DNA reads TGTGCCAGCAGCTTGTTAAACTATGGCTACACCTTC.